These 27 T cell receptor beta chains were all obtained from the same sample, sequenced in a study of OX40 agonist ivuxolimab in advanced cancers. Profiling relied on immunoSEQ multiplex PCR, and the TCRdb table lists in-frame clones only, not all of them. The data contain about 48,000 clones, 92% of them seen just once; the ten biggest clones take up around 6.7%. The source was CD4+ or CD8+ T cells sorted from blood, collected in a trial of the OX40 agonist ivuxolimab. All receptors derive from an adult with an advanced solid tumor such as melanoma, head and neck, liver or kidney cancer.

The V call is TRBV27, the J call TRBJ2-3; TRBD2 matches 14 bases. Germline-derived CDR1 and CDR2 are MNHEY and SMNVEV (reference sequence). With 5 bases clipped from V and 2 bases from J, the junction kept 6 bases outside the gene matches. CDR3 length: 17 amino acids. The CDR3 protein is CASSPRLAGGPTDTQYF. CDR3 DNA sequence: TGTGCCAGCAGTCCCCGACTAGCGGGGGGGCCCACAGATACGCAGTATTTT.

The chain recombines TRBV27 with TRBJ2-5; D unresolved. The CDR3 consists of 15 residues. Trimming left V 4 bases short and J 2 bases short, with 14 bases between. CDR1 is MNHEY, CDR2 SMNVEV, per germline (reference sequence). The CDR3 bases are TGTGCCAGCAGTTCCCTTTCCGGATATCAAGAGACCCAGTACTTC. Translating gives CASSSLSGYQETQYF.

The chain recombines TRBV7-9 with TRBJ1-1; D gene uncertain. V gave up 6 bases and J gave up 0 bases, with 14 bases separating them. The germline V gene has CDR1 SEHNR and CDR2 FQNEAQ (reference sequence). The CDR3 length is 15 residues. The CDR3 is CASRYFSGMNTEAFF. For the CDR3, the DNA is TGTGCCAGCAGGTATTTCAGCGGAATGAACACTGAAGCTTTCTTT.

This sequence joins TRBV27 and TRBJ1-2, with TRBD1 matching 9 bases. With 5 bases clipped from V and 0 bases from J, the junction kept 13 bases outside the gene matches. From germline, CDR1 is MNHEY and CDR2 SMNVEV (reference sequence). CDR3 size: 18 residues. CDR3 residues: CASSPHRDREPPNYGYTF. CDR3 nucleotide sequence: TGTGCCAGCAGTCCCCACCGGGACAGGGAGCCTCCTAACTATGGCTACACCTTC.

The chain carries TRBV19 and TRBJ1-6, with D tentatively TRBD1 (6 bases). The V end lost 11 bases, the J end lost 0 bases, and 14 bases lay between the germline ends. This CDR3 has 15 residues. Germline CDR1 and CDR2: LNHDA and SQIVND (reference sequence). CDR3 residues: CASGDIFSYNSPLHF. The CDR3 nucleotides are TGTGCCTCTGGGGACATTTTCTCCTATAATTCACCCCTCCACTTT. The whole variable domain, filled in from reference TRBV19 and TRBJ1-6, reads DGGITQSPKYLFRKEGQNVTLSCEQNLNHDAMYWYRQDPGQGLRLIYYSQIVNDFQKGDIAEGYSVSREKKESFPLTVTSAQKNPTAFYLCASGDIFSYNSPLHFGNGTRLTVT.

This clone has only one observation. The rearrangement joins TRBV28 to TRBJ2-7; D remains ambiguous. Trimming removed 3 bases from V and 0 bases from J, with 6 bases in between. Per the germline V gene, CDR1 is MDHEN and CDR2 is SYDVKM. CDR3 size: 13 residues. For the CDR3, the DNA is TGTGCCAGCAGTTTCTCGAGCTCCTACGAGCAGTACGTC. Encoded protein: CASSFSSSYEQYV.

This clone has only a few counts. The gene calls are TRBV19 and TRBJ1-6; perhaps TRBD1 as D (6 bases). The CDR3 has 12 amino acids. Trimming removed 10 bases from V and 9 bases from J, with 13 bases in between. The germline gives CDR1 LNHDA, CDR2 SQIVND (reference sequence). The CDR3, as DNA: TGTGCCACATCACAGGGTAGTTCACCCCTCCACTTT. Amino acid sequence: CATSQGSSPLHF.

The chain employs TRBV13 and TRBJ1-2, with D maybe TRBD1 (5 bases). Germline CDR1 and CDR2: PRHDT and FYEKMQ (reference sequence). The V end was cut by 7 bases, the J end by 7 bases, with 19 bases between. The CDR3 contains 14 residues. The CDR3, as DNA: TGTGCCAGCATTTACCGGGGGGAGAAGGGTGGCTACACCTTC. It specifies CASIYRGEKGGYTF.

The DNA for the CDR3 is TGTGCCAGCAGCCCCTGGGTAGGCGCGGCGGGGGAGCAGTACTTC. The encoded protein is CASSPWVGAAGEQYF. The chain recombines TRBV5-6 with TRBJ2-7; weak D call: TRBD2 (6 bases). From germline, CDR1 is SGHDT and CDR2 YYEEEE. The CDR3 sequence is 15 residues long. Trimming took 4 bases from V and 7 from J, leaving 21 bases between them.

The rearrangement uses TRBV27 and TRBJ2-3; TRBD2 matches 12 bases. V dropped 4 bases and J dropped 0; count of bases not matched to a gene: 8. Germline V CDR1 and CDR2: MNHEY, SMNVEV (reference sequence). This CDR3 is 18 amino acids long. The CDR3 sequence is CASSSRLAGVLSTDTQYF. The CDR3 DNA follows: TGTGCCAGCAGTTCGCGACTAGCGGGGGTATTAAGCACAGATACGCAGTATTTT.

The CDR3 nucleotides are TGTGCCAGCAGCTGGGTTGACGGTGAAGCTTTCTTT. Amino acids: CASSWVDGEAFF. The chain recombines TRBV5-5 with TRBJ1-1, with D unclear. The CDR3 covers 12 residues. V lost 3 bases and J 7 bases, leaving 10 bases between the germline ends. The V gene's germline CDR1 is SGHKS and CDR2 YYEKEE (reference sequence).

Written as DNA, the CDR3 is TGTGCCAGCAGCGTCCAGGGTAGCTCCTACGAGCAGTACGTC. Protein sequence: CASSVQGSSYEQYV. The V gene is TRBV5-6, the J gene TRBJ2-7; D is perhaps TRBD1 (5 bases). The CDR3 loop spans 14 amino acids. Germline-derived CDR1 and CDR2 are SGHDT and YYEEEE. The V end was cut by 4 bases, the J end by 0 bases, with 11 bases between.

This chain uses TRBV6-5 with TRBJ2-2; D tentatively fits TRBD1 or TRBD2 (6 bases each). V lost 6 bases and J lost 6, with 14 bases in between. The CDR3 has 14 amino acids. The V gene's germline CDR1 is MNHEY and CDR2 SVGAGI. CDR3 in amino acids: CASSQGGRAGELFF. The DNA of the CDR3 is TGTGCCAGCAGCCAAGGGGGGCGGGCCGGGGAGCTGTTTTTT.

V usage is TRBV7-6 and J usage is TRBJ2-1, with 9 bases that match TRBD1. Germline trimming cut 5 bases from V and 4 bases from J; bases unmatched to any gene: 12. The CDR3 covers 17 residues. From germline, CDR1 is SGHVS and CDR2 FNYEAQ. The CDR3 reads CASSVRDREGPYNEQFF. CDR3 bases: TGTGCCAGCAGCGTCCGGGACAGGGAAGGACCTTACAATGAGCAGTTCTTC. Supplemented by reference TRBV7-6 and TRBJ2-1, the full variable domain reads GAGVSQSPRYKVTKRGQDVALRCDPISGHVSLYWYRQALGQGPEFLTYFNYEAQQDKSGLPNDRFSAERPEGSISTLTIQRTEQRDSAMYRCASSVRDREGPYNEQFFGPGTRLTVL.

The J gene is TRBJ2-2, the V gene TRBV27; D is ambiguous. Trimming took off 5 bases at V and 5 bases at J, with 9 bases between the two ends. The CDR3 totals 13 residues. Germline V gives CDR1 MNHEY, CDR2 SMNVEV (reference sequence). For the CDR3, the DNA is TGTGCCAGCAGTCCCCAGACAACCGGGGAGCTGTTTTTT. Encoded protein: CASSPQTTGELFF.

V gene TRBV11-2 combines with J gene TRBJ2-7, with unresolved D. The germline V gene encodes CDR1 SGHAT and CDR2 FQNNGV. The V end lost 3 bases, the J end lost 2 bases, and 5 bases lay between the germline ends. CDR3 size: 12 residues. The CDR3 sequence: CASSLPAYEQYV. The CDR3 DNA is TGTGCCAGCAGCTTGCCCGCCTACGAGCAGTACGTC.

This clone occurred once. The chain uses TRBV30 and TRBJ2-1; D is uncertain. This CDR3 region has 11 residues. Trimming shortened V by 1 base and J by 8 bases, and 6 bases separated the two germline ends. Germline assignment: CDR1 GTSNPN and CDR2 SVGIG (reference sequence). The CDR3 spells CAWSEVDEQFF. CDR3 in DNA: TGTGCCTGGAGTGAGGTGGATGAGCAGTTCTTC.

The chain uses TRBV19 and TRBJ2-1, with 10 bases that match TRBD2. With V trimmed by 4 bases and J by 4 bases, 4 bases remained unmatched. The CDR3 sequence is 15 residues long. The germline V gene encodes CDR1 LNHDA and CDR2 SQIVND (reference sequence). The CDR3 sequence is CASSRTSGQYNEQFF. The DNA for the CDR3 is TGTGCCAGTAGTAGGACTAGCGGACAGTACAATGAGCAGTTCTTC.

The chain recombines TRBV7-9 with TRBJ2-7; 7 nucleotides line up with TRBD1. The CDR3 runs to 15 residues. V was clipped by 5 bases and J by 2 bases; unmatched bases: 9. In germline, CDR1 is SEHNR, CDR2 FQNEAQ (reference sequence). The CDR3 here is CASSPANGQAYEQYF. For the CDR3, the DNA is TGTGCCAGCAGCCCAGCTAACGGACAGGCCTACGAGCAGTACTTC.

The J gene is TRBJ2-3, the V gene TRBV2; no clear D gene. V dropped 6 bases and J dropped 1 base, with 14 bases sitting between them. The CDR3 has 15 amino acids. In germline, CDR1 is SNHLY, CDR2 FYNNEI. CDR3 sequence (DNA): TGTGCCAGCAGGGATTTTGCGTCGGGCACAGATACGCAGTATTTT. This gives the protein CASRDFASGTDTQYF.

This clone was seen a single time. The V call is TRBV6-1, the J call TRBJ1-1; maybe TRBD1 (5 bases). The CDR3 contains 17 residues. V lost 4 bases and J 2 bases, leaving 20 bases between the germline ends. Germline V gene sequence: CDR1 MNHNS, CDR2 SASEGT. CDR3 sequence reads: CASSAMTSGTDNTEAFF. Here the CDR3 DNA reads TGTGCCAGCAGTGCAATGACTTCAGGGACGGATAACACTGAAGCTTTCTTT.

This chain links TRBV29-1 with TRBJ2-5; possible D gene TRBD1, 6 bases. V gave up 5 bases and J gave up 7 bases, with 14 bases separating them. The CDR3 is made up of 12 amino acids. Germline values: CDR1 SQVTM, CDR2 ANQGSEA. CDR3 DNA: TGCAGCGTTACAGGGAACTGGGGGACCCAGTACTTC. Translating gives CSVTGNWGTQYF.

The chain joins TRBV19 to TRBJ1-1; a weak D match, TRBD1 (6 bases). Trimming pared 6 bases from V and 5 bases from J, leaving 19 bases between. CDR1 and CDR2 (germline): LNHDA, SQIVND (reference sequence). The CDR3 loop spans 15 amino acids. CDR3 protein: CASSRMKSGDTEAFF. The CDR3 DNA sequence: TGTGCCAGTAGCCGGATGAAATCAGGGGATACTGAAGCTTTCTTT.

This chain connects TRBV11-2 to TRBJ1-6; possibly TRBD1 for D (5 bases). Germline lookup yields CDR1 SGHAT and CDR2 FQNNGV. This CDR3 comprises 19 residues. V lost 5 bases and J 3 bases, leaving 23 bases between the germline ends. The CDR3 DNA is TGTGCCAGCAGCGATCCCCATCAGGGAAAAGGGCTCTATAATTCACCCCTCCACTTT. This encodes CASSDPHQGKGLYNSPLHF. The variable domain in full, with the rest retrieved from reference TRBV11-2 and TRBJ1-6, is EAGVAQSPRYKIIEKRQSVAFWCNPISGHATLYWYQQILGQGPKLLIQFQNNGVVDDSQLPKDRFSAERLKGVDSTLKIQPAKLEDSAVYLCASSDPHQGKGLYNSPLHFGNGTRLTVT.

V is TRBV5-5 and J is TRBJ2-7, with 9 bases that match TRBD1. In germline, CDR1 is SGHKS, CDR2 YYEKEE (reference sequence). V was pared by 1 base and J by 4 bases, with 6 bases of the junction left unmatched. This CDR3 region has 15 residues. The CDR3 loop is CASSLRTGDLYEQYV. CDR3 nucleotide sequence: TGTGCCAGCAGCTTGCGGACAGGGGATTTATACGAGCAGTACGTC.

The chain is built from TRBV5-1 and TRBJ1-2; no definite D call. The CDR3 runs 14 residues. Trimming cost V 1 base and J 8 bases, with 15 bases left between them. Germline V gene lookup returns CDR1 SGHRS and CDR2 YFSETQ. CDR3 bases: TGCGCCAGCAGCTTGTTACACCTCCTTAGCGGCTACACCTTC. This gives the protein CASSLLHLLSGYTF.

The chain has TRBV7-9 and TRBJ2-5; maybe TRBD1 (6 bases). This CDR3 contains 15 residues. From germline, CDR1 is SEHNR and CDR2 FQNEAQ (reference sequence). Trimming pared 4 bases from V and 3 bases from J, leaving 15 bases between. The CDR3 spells CASSSPKAGEETQYF. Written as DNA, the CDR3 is TGTGCCAGCAGCTCACCAAAGGCAGGGGAAGAGACCCAGTACTTC.